This T cell receptor beta chain was sequenced in a study of CD8+ T cells in alopecia areata. The overall study: Treated patients swallowed 5 to 10 mg of oral tofacitinib twice daily.

This clone was recorded only once. As yet, its antigen is unknown. Points from the study as a whole: Among the 100 top clones, expanded CD8+ clones, like scalp clonality, were significantly decreased by tofacitinib. As there was one nonresponder, how baseline CD8+ expansion relates to response remains uncertain.

Sequencing used cDNA as its template, made by extracting RNA and reverse transcribing it. Clones were read by immunoSEQ multiplex PCR, and TCRdb kept only the in-frame ones, dropping some. The sample includes about 140,000 clones, 82% of them seen just once. There are 16 residues in the CDR3. The germline CDR1 and CDR2 sequences are SGHRS and YFSETQ. V lost 4 bases, J lost 0 bases, and 17 bases lay in between. As to treatment: oral pan-JAK inhibitor, 5-10 mg twice daily. The rearrangement uses TRBV5-1 and TRBJ2-7, with D possibly called TRBD1 or TRBD2 (7 bases each). This sample comprised CD8+ T cells sorted from blood, obtained at week 4, from a patient treated with tofacitinib. The TCR was taken from a human donor with alopecia areata. CDR3 in amino acids: CASSGDREGRSYEQYF. Written as DNA, the CDR3 is TGCGCCAGCAGCGGTGACAGGGAGGGACGCTCCTACGAGCAGTACTTC.